These T cell receptor beta chains were read from a single sample in a study of beta chain features in type 1 diabetes. Measured with immunoSEQ multiplex PCR; TCRdb has only the in-frame clones, and not every one. The sample carries some 660,000 clones, about an eighth recorded once. Sequencing input: naive CD4+ T cells from blood. The receptor source for this set is a man aged 18 to 30 with type 1 diabetes. Both conserved end residues are part of each CDR3. A D gene is named only where the DNA matches it firmly. Some rows have no size entry. The others give once, few or many, or a class for an expanded clone.

d_call clone_size j_call v_call cdr3_aa cdr3_nt
. few TRBJ1-3 TRBV10-3 CAAAAGNTIYF TGTGCCGCCGCGGCTGGAAACACCATATATTTT
. few TRBJ2-2 TRBV19 CASSIPTGFRELFF TGTGCCAGTAGTATTCCAACAGGGTTTCGGGAGCTGTTTTTT
TRBD1 . TRBJ2-1 TRBV7-2 CASSLARDSYNEQFF TGTGCCAGCAGCTTAGCCCGGGACAGCTACAATGAGCAGTTCTTC
. . TRBJ2-5 TRBV5-1 CASSLARESQAVETQYF TGCGCCAGCAGCTTGGCCAGGGAATCGCAGGCGGTGGAGACCCAGTACTTC
. few TRBJ1-2 TRBV20-1 CSAYYGYTF TGCAGTGCCTACTATGGCTACACCTTC
TRBD1 few TRBJ2-1 TRBV29-1 CSVFTRTGVSYNEQFF TGCAGCGTTTTTACCAGGACAGGCGTCTCCTACAATGAGCAGTTCTTC
. few TRBJ2-2 TRBV5-1 CASSIIGSTGELFF TGCGCCAGCAGCATTATCGGTAGCACCGGGGAGCTGTTTTTT
TRBD2 few TRBJ2-1 TRBV19 CASSGTGPGTSGGNEQFF TGTGCCAGTAGTGGGACAGGACCCGGGACTAGCGGGGGGAATGAGCAGTTCTTC
. few TRBJ2-7 TRBV29-1 CSVGTGDTRLYEQYF TGCAGCGTGGGAACGGGGGACACCAGGCTCTACGAGCAGTACTTC
. few TRBJ2-1 TRBV2 CASKNRDRNEQFF TGTGCCAGCAAGAACCGAGATCGCAATGAGCAGTTCTTC
TRBD2 . TRBJ2-1 TRBV2 CATLLAGGYNEQFF TGTGCCACCCTACTAGCGGGGGGGTACAATGAGCAGTTCTTC
. few TRBJ2-7 TRBV7-9 CASRPSLATYSYEQYF TGTGCCAGCAGACCGTCCCTGGCTACTTATAGCTACGAGCAGTACTTC
. few TRBJ2-7 TRBV25-1 CASRPGPGVEQYF TGTGCCAGCCGCCCCGGTCCCGGGGTTGAGCAGTACTTC
. few TRBJ2-3 TRBV30 CAWSAGGGGTDTQYF TGTGCCTGGAGCGCAGGGGGCGGGGGTACAGATACGCAGTATTTT
. few TRBJ1-2 TRBV30 CAWSVSSGYTF TGTGCCTGGAGTGTAAGCTCCGGCTACACCTTC
TRBD2 few TRBJ2-3 TRBV5-1 CASSGGTRATTDTQYF TGCGCCAGCAGCGGCGGGACTAGGGCTACCACAGATACGCAGTATTTT
. few TRBJ2-7 TRBV30 CAWSVAGEQYF TGTGCCTGGAGTGTAGCAGGCGAGCAGTACTTC
. . TRBJ2-2 TRBV5-4 CASSRQHTGELFF TGTGCCAGCAGCAGACAGCACACCGGGGAGCTGTTTTTT
. . TRBJ2-5 TRBV20-1 CSARLGETQYF TGCAGTGCTAGGCTAGGGGAGACCCAGTACTTC
. few TRBJ2-7 TRBV5-1 CASSFSDGPYEQYF TGCGCCAGCAGCTTTTCGGACGGGCCCTACGAGCAGTACTTC
. few TRBJ2-7 TRBV27 CASGPSGYEQYF TGTGCCAGCGGTCCCTCTGGCTACGAGCAGTACTTC
. . TRBJ2-3 TRBV2 CASRRDPTGDTQYF TGTGCCAGCAGGAGGGACCCCACCGGAGATACGCAGTATTTT
. . TRBJ1-5 TRBV4-3 CASSSGWNQPQHF TGCGCCAGCAGTTCAGGTTGGAATCAGCCCCAGCATTTT
. few TRBJ1-4 TRBV7-9 CANGNEKLFF TGTGCCAACGGGAACGAAAAACTGTTTTTT
TRBD1 . TRBJ2-7 TRBV7-9 CASSQEGAINEQYF TGTGCCAGCAGCCAAGAGGGGGCGATCAACGAGCAGTACTTC
. . TRBJ2-3 TRBV30 CAWSRYDSYSTDTQYF TGTGCCTGGAGCCGTTACGACAGCTACAGCACAGATACGCAGTATTTT
. . TRBJ1-2 TRBV27 CASSPSTVVDYGYTF TGTGCCAGCAGTCCCTCGACTGTCGTGGACTATGGCTACACCTTC
TRBD2 few TRBJ2-3 TRBV27 CASSLSWLAGSTDTQYF TGTGCCAGCAGTTTATCGTGGCTAGCGGGGAGCACAGATACGCAGTATTTT
. few TRBJ1-2 TRBV10-3 CAISEFSTASSLNGYTF TGTGCCATCAGTGAGTTCTCGACAGCCTCCTCCCTGAATGGCTACACCTTC
. . TRBJ1-2 TRBV30 CAWSPGLAYGYTF TGTGCCTGGAGTCCCGGACTCGCCTATGGCTACACCTTC
. few TRBJ2-1 TRBV5-1 CASSQGLFTQFF TGCGCCAGCAGCCAAGGACTGTTCACGCAGTTCTTC
TRBD2 . TRBJ2-1 TRBV5-4 CASREREYSFGVF TGTGCCAGCAGGGAGCGGGAGTATTCTTTTGGGGTCTTC
. few TRBJ2-5 TRBV7-7 CASSSTTYQETQYF TGTGCTAGCAGCTCGACTACCTATCAAGAGACCCAGTACTTC
. few TRBJ2-2 TRBV4-1 CASSQVKGEATPGELFF TGCGCCAGCAGCCAAGTTAAGGGAGAGGCGACACCCGGGGAGCTGTTTTTT
TRBD2 few TRBJ2-3 TRBV28 CATSTAGVTDTQYF TGTGCCACCTCCACGGCGGGGGTCACAGATACGCAGTATTTT
. few TRBJ1-1 TRBV11-3 CASSRGRTEAFF TGTGCCAGCAGCCGGGGACGCACTGAAGCTTTCTTT
. . TRBJ2-7 TRBV28 CASSSGGTKIEQYF TGTGCCAGCAGTTCCGGCGGGACGAAAATCGAGCAGTACTTC